These T cell receptor beta chains were read from a single sample in a study of siplizumab effects on memory and regulatory T cells. Using immunoSEQ multiplex PCR, the repertoire was profiled, and TCRdb retains in-frame clones only, with some absent. The table includes some 100,000 clones, around nine tenths detected once. What was sequenced was non-Treg CD4+ T cells sorted from blood. These receptors were obtained from a human donor in good health. Each CDR3 is given with its conserved first and last residue. A D gene is named only where the DNA matches it firmly. Not every row has a clone size; where given, it reads once, few, many or a size class.

j_call v_call clone_size d_call cdr3_nt cdr3_aa
TRBJ2-1 TRBV11-3 . . TGTGCCAGCAGCTTGGGGAGTGGCCGGGCCGAGCAGTTCTTC CASSLGSGRAEQFF
TRBJ1-2 TRBV4-2 . . TGTGCCAGCAGCCAAGAAAGGCGGGAGGAGAACTATGGCTACACCTTC CASSQERREENYGYTF
TRBJ1-1 TRBV18 . . TGTGCCAGCTCAACAACCGGGACGGCGAACACTGAAGCTTTCTTT CASSTTGTANTEAFF
TRBJ2-2 TRBV19 . . TGTGCCAGTAGCCAGGGGCGAAACACCGGGGAGCTGTTTTTT CASSQGRNTGELFF
TRBJ1-2 TRBV6-1 . . TGTGCTAGCAGTGAAGTACTCGGGGGATATGGCTACACCTTC CASSEVLGGYGYTF
TRBJ2-7 TRBV10-3 . TRBD2 TGTGCCATCAGTGAGCGTGGGCTAGCGGAATCTTACGAGCAGTACTTC CAISERGLAESYEQYF
TRBJ2-1 TRBV28 . TRBD2 TGTGCCAGCAGGGCGGCTGGGGGTTGGCGGGAGGGAAGCTCCTACAATGAGCAGTTCTTC CASRAAGGWREGSSYNEQFF
TRBJ2-7 TRBV30 . TRBD1 TGTGCCTGGAGTGCCACTCTGACAGGGGGCGGGGGGACCTCCTACGAGCAGTACTTC CAWSATLTGGGGTSYEQYF
TRBJ1-2 TRBV6-1 . . TGTGCCAGCACCTTTACTCGGGTCCGACGGTATGGCTACACCTTC CASTFTRVRRYGYTF
TRBJ1-1 TRBV7-2 . TRBD1 TGTGCCAGCAGCCTCTGGACAGGGAACACTGAAGCTTTCTTT CASSLWTGNTEAFF
TRBJ1-4 TRBV7-9 once . TGTGCCAGCAGCTTAGCGGCACAAACAGGGAGGGGTGAAAAACTGTTTTTT CASSLAAQTGRGEKLFF
TRBJ2-5 TRBV21-1 . . TGTGCCAGCAGCAAAGCGGTAGCGGAAACCCAAGAGACCCAGTACTTC CASSKAVAETQETQYF
TRBJ1-2 TRBV5-6 . . TGTGCCAGCAGCTTGCAGCCGTCTGGCTACACCTTC CASSLQPSGYTF
TRBJ2-1 TRBV9 . . TGTGCCAGCAACCGAGGGCAGGTCTCCAATGAGCAGTTCTTC CASNRGQVSNEQFF
TRBJ2-2 TRBV10-1 . . TGCGCCAGCAGTGTGCGGGTGGCCGGGGAGCTGTTTTTT CASSVRVAGELFF
TRBJ1-5 TRBV6-5 once TRBD1 TGTGCCAGCAGTCGGACAGGGACTCAGCCCCAGCATTTT CASSRTGTQPQHF
TRBJ2-5 TRBV7-8 . . TGTGCCAGCAGCTACCCCGGATGGGAGACCCAGTACTTC CASSYPGWETQYF
TRBJ1-1 TRBV14 . . TGTGCCAGCAGCCAAGACATGAACACTGAAGCTTTCTTT CASSQDMNTEAFF
TRBJ1-2 TRBV28 . . TGTGCCAGCAGCGCCCCGGGCTCCTATGGCTACACCTTC CASSAPGSYGYTF
TRBJ2-1 TRBV7-3 . TRBD2 TGTGCCAGCAGCGCTAAGGCTAGCGGGAGGGTCAATGAGCAGTTCTTC CASSAKASGRVNEQFF
TRBJ2-3 TRBV7-9 . . TGTGCCAGCAGCAATACAGAGAGCGTGACAGATACGCAGTATTTT CASSNTESVTDTQYF
TRBJ1-1 TRBV10-3 . TRBD1 TGTGCCATTAGGTCAGGGGGCCGGAACACTGAAGCTTTCTTT CAIRSGGRNTEAFF
TRBJ1-3 TRBV2 . . TGTGCCAGCATCGTTGGTTCCTCTGGAAACACCATATACTTT CASIVGSSGNTIYF
TRBJ2-7 TRBV7-2 . TRBD2 TGTGCCAGCAGCTTAAGGGCTAGCGGCTCCTACGAGCAGTACTTC CASSLRASGSYEQYF
TRBJ2-7 TRBV5-6 once TRBD1 TGTGCCAGCAGCTGGGACAGGGCCGAGCAGTACTTC CASSWDRAEQYF
TRBJ2-3 TRBV6-1 . . TGTGCCAGCAGTGAATCGGGGGCAGACACGCAGTATTTT CASSESGADTQYF
TRBJ2-7 TRBV5-4 . . TGTGCCAGCAGTTATACCCTGGTTGGGGGTGGCGAGCAGTACTTC CASSYTLVGGGEQYF
TRBJ2-2 TRBV2 . TRBD1 TGTGCCAGCAGAGCTACAGGGGTGGGGGAGCTGTTTTTT CASRATGVGELFF
TRBJ2-7 TRBV18 . . TGTGCCAGCTCACCAACGACGGGACTTACCTACGAGCAGTACTTC CASSPTTGLTYEQYF
TRBJ1-1 TRBV9 . TRBD1 TGTGCCAGCAGCGTAGAGGCAGGGGGGAACACTGAAGCTTTCTTT CASSVEAGGNTEAFF
TRBJ1-1 TRBV5-5 . TRBD1 TGTGCCAGCAGCGGGATACAGGGGTTGGAGACTGAAGCTTTCTTT CASSGIQGLETEAFF
TRBJ2-7 TRBV5-1 . TRBD2 TGCGCCAGCAGCCAATTAGCGGGCAACGAGCAGTACTTC CASSQLAGNEQYF
TRBJ1-2 TRBV11-2 . . TGTGCCAGCAGCTTAGATCGGCAGGGAGGCTACACCTTC CASSLDRQGGYTF
TRBJ2-2 TRBV7-9 . . TGTGCCAGCAGCTTAGCAACGAACACCGGGGAGCTGTTTTTT CASSLATNTGELFF
TRBJ2-5 TRBV28 once TRBD1 TGTGCCAGCTCCCTACCGGGACAGGGTGGTGCAGAGACCCAGTACTTC CASSLPGQGGAETQYF
TRBJ2-5 TRBV7-6 . TRBD1 TGTGCCAGCAGCGACAGACAGGGTGGTGAGACCCAGTACTTC CASSDRQGGETQYF
TRBJ1-4 TRBV14 . . TGTGCCAGCAGCCAATATAAAGGGACGAATAATGAAAAACTGTTTTTT CASSQYKGTNNEKLFF
TRBJ2-3 TRBV6-1 once . TGTGCCAGCGAAACAAACACAGATACGCAGTATTTT CASETNTDTQYF
TRBJ2-7 TRBV5-5 . . TGTGCCAGCAGACGGAGGGTCTCCTACGAGCAGTACTTC CASRRRVSYEQYF
TRBJ2-1 TRBV29-1 once . TGCAGCGTCCTTAATCGGGAGAAGAGTTGGAATGAGCAGTTCTTC CSVLNREKSWNEQFF
TRBJ2-5 TRBV4-1 . TRBD2 TGCGCCAGCAGCCAAGGACTAGCGGGAGGTCATCGCAGGGAGACCCAGTACTTC CASSQGLAGGHRRETQYF
TRBJ2-3 TRBV4-2 . TRBD2 TGTGCCAGCAGCCAAGAAGTTCTAGCGGGAGGCACAGATACGCAGTATTTT CASSQEVLAGGTDTQYF
TRBJ1-2 TRBV2 . TRBD1 TGTGCCAGCAGGGGGGACAGGGTGGGGTATGGCTACACCTTC CASRGDRVGYGYTF
TRBJ2-3 TRBV9 . . TGTGCCAGCAGCGTAGCAGTCAGCACAGATACGCAGTATTTT CASSVAVSTDTQYF
TRBJ2-5 TRBV28 . TRBD2 TGTGCCAGCACCGCGGGGGGGGCAGAAGGGACCCAGTACTTC CASTAGGAEGTQYF
TRBJ1-4 TRBV4-3 . . TGCGCCAGCAGCCCCGGGCAGGCCATAAGTAATGAAAAACTGTTTTTT CASSPGQAISNEKLFF
TRBJ2-3 TRBV28 . TRBD2 TGTGCCAGCAATCCCCAGGGAGGGACAGATACGCAGTATTTT CASNPQGGTDTQYF
TRBJ2-1 TRBV6-1 . . TGTGCCAGCAGTGAACTAGCGACCGTATCATACAATGAGCAGTTCTTC CASSELATVSYNEQFF
TRBJ2-2 TRBV5-1 . . TGCGCCAGCAGCTCACACTCCCAAGGGTTGGCCGGGGAGCTGTTTTTT CASSSHSQGLAGELFF